These T cell receptor beta chains were read from a single sample in a study of shared clonotypes between healthy human individuals. Method: immunoSEQ multiplex PCR; TCRdb's copy keeps in-frame clones and lacks some. This table holds about 2.4 million clones, over 85% found once. The sequenced sample was naive CD4+ T cells from PBMCs. The receptor source for this set is a man aged 18 to 30 in good health. Some clones in this sample may be carry-over from other donors' samples. Each CDR3 is given with its conserved first and last residue. A D gene is named only where the DNA matches it firmly. Not every row has a clone size; where given, it reads once, few, many or a size class.

CDR3aa: CASSPGPSGEKLFF; CDR3nt: TGCGCCAGCAGCCCCGGACCCTCCGGTGAAAAACTGTTTTTT; v_gene: TRBV5-1; abundance: .; j_gene: TRBJ1-4; d_gene: .
CDR3aa: CASRKMGYTEAFF; CDR3nt: TGTGCCAGTAGAAAAATGGGATACACTGAAGCTTTCTTT; v_gene: TRBV19; abundance: .; j_gene: TRBJ1-1; d_gene: .
CDR3aa: CASSQIAGDSYNEQFF; CDR3nt: TGTGCCAGCAGCCAGATAGCGGGAGACTCCTACAATGAGCAGTTCTTC; v_gene: TRBV14; abundance: .; j_gene: TRBJ2-1; d_gene: TRBD2
CDR3aa: CAISGGRQGKNSYNEQFF; CDR3nt: TGTGCCATCAGTGGGGGACGACAGGGCAAGAACTCCTACAATGAGCAGTTCTTC; v_gene: TRBV10-3; abundance: .; j_gene: TRBJ2-1; d_gene: TRBD1
CDR3aa: CASSQREGSYNEQFF; CDR3nt: TGTGCCAGCAGCCAGCGGGAGGGTTCCTACAATGAGCAGTTCTTC; v_gene: TRBV14; abundance: .; j_gene: TRBJ2-1; d_gene: TRBD2
CDR3aa: CASSSLAGTDTQYF; CDR3nt: TGCGCCAGCAGCTCACTAGCGGGCACAGATACGCAGTATTTT; v_gene: TRBV5-1; abundance: .; j_gene: TRBJ2-3; d_gene: TRBD2
CDR3aa: CASSLLRVDQPQHF; CDR3nt: TGTGCCAGCAGCTTGTTGAGGGTAGATCAGCCCCAGCATTTT; v_gene: TRBV5-5; abundance: .; j_gene: TRBJ1-5; d_gene: .
CDR3aa: CASSLFGGETQYF; CDR3nt: TGTGCCAGCAGCTTGTTCGGGGGGGAGACCCAGTACTTC; v_gene: TRBV5-6; abundance: once; j_gene: TRBJ2-5; d_gene: TRBD2
CDR3aa: CATSAAGVYGYTF; CDR3nt: TGTGCCACCTCAGCCGCCGGTGTGTATGGCTACACCTTC; v_gene: TRBV25-1; abundance: .; j_gene: TRBJ1-2; d_gene: .
CDR3aa: CASSYGVFGGYTF; CDR3nt: TGTGCCAGCAGTTACGGGGTCTTCGGAGGCTACACCTTC; v_gene: TRBV6-5; abundance: .; j_gene: TRBJ1-2; d_gene: .
CDR3aa: CASSFTPSEEKLFF; CDR3nt: TGCGCCAGCAGCTTTACCCCCTCGGAGGAAAAACTGTTTTTT; v_gene: TRBV5-1; abundance: .; j_gene: TRBJ1-4; d_gene: .
CDR3aa: CASSEPQGALGANVLTF; CDR3nt: TGTGCCAGCAGTGAACCACAGGGGGCGCTCGGGGCCAACGTCCTGACTTTC; v_gene: TRBV6-1; abundance: .; j_gene: TRBJ2-6; d_gene: TRBD1
CDR3aa: CSALTGGTDTQYF; CDR3nt: TGCAGCGCCTTGACAGGGGGAACAGATACGCAGTATTTT; v_gene: TRBV29-1; abundance: .; j_gene: TRBJ2-3; d_gene: TRBD1
CDR3aa: CASSRLAGGANEQFF; CDR3nt: TGTGCCAGTAGTCGACTAGCGGGAGGCGCCAATGAGCAGTTCTTC; v_gene: TRBV19; abundance: .; j_gene: TRBJ2-1; d_gene: TRBD2
CDR3aa: CASSLGSGRTYNEQFF; CDR3nt: TGCGCCAGCAGCCTCGGGAGCGGGAGAACCTACAATGAGCAGTTCTTC; v_gene: TRBV4-1; abundance: .; j_gene: TRBJ2-1; d_gene: TRBD2
CDR3aa: CASRGSTQETQYF; CDR3nt: TGTGCCAGCAGAGGCAGTACACAGGAGACCCAGTACTTC; v_gene: TRBV25-1; abundance: .; j_gene: TRBJ2-5; d_gene: .
CDR3aa: CASGGTYNEQFF; CDR3nt: TGTGCGTCCGGGGGCACCTACAATGAGCAGTTCTTC; v_gene: TRBV18; abundance: .; j_gene: TRBJ2-1; d_gene: .
CDR3aa: CASSQGSGGLRNGYTF; CDR3nt: TGCGCCAGCAGCCAAGGATCAGGGGGCTTGAGGAATGGCTACACCTTC; v_gene: TRBV4-1; abundance: .; j_gene: TRBJ1-2; d_gene: TRBD1
CDR3aa: CASSITGGSNQPQHF; CDR3nt: TGTGCCAGTAGTATCACTGGGGGTAGCAATCAGCCCCAGCATTTT; v_gene: TRBV19; abundance: .; j_gene: TRBJ1-5; d_gene: .
CDR3aa: CASSLVGGSYNEQFF; CDR3nt: TGCGCCAGCAGCTTGGTGGGGGGATCCTACAATGAGCAGTTCTTC; v_gene: TRBV5-1; abundance: .; j_gene: TRBJ2-1; d_gene: .
CDR3aa: CASATHRGKGYNEQFF; CDR3nt: TGTGCCAGCGCAACCCACAGGGGCAAAGGCTACAATGAGCAGTTCTTC; v_gene: TRBV27; abundance: .; j_gene: TRBJ2-1; d_gene: TRBD1
CDR3aa: CATSREFSDYNEQFF; CDR3nt: TGTGCCACCAGCAGAGAGTTTTCGGACTACAATGAGCAGTTCTTC; v_gene: TRBV15; abundance: .; j_gene: TRBJ2-1; d_gene: .
CDR3aa: CASSESGTGTDTQYF; CDR3nt: TGTGCCAGCAGTGAATCGGGGACAGGGACAGATACGCAGTATTTT; v_gene: TRBV25-1; abundance: .; j_gene: TRBJ2-3; d_gene: TRBD1
CDR3aa: CASSERNTEAFF; CDR3nt: TGTGCCAGCAGTGAACGGAACACTGAAGCTTTCTTT; v_gene: TRBV2; abundance: few; j_gene: TRBJ1-1; d_gene: .
CDR3aa: CASSGPGTASYEQYF; CDR3nt: TGTGCCAGCAGTGGTCCCGGGACAGCGTCCTACGAGCAGTACTTC; v_gene: TRBV6-1; abundance: .; j_gene: TRBJ2-7; d_gene: TRBD1
CDR3aa: CASSLPSGTRYEQYF; CDR3nt: TGCGCCAGCAGCTTACCCAGCGGGACCCGCTACGAGCAGTACTTC; v_gene: TRBV5-1; abundance: .; j_gene: TRBJ2-7; d_gene: TRBD2
CDR3aa: CASRSSANTGELFF; CDR3nt: TGTGCCAGCAGATCTAGCGCGAACACCGGGGAGCTGTTTTTT; v_gene: TRBV7-3; abundance: .; j_gene: TRBJ2-2; d_gene: .
CDR3aa: CASSPGLAGEQYF; CDR3nt: TGCGCCAGCAGCCCCGGACTGGCGGGTGAGCAGTACTTC; v_gene: TRBV5-1; abundance: .; j_gene: TRBJ2-7; d_gene: .
CDR3aa: CASSQARTSGRGMDNEQFF; CDR3nt: TGTGCCAGCAGCCAGGCAAGGACTAGCGGGAGGGGTATGGACAATGAGCAGTTCTTC; v_gene: TRBV4-2; abundance: .; j_gene: TRBJ2-1; d_gene: TRBD2
CDR3aa: CASSSRTGGRYEQYF; CDR3nt: TGTGCCAGCAGTTCCCGGACAGGGGGTCGGTACGAGCAGTACTTC; v_gene: TRBV6-5; abundance: .; j_gene: TRBJ2-7; d_gene: TRBD1
CDR3aa: CASSPGRTSGQPQHF; CDR3nt: TGTGCCAGCAGTCCAGGGAGAACCAGTGGGCAGCCCCAGCATTTT; v_gene: TRBV28; abundance: .; j_gene: TRBJ1-5; d_gene: .
CDR3aa: CASIGSGFGEQYF; CDR3nt: TGTGCCAGCATCGGTAGCGGCTTTGGGGAGCAGTACTTC; v_gene: TRBV2; abundance: .; j_gene: TRBJ2-7; d_gene: .
CDR3aa: CASSLAPGGNQPQHF; CDR3nt: TGTGCCAGCAGCTTGGCTCCCGGCGGCAATCAGCCCCAGCATTTT; v_gene: TRBV5-4; abundance: .; j_gene: TRBJ1-5; d_gene: .
CDR3aa: CASSLAGGFSYEQYF; CDR3nt: TGTGCCAGCAGCTTAGCGGGAGGGTTCTCCTACGAGCAGTACTTC; v_gene: TRBV5-4; abundance: once; j_gene: TRBJ2-7; d_gene: TRBD2
CDR3aa: CASTQDRVHEQYF; CDR3nt: TGTGCCAGCACCCAGGACAGGGTCCACGAGCAGTACTTC; v_gene: TRBV2; abundance: .; j_gene: TRBJ2-7; d_gene: TRBD1
CDR3aa: CASSLGETYTGELFF; CDR3nt: TGCGCCAGCAGCTTGGGGGAGACATACACCGGGGAGCTGTTTTTT; v_gene: TRBV5-1; abundance: .; j_gene: TRBJ2-2; d_gene: .
CDR3aa: CAWRGVATNEKLFF; CDR3nt: TGTGCCTGGAGGGGGGTTGCAACTAATGAAAAACTGTTTTTT; v_gene: TRBV30; abundance: .; j_gene: TRBJ1-4; d_gene: .
CDR3aa: CASSQGSGPLYEQYF; CDR3nt: TGTGCCAGCAGCCAAGGGTCAGGGCCCCTGTACGAGCAGTACTTC; v_gene: TRBV4-2; abundance: .; j_gene: TRBJ2-7; d_gene: .
CDR3aa: CACTGTGQFGEQYF; CDR3nt: TGTGCCTGTACCGGGACAGGGCAATTCGGCGAGCAGTACTTC; v_gene: TRBV30; abundance: few; j_gene: TRBJ2-7; d_gene: TRBD1
CDR3aa: CASSVTTSGRAADTQYF; CDR3nt: TGTGCCAGCAGCGTTACGACAAGCGGGAGGGCCGCAGATACGCAGTATTTT; v_gene: TRBV9; abundance: .; j_gene: TRBJ2-3; d_gene: TRBD2
CDR3aa: CAWSAGIGGNTIYF; CDR3nt: TGTGCCTGGAGTGCAGGGATAGGTGGAAACACCATATATTTT; v_gene: TRBV30; abundance: .; j_gene: TRBJ1-3; d_gene: .